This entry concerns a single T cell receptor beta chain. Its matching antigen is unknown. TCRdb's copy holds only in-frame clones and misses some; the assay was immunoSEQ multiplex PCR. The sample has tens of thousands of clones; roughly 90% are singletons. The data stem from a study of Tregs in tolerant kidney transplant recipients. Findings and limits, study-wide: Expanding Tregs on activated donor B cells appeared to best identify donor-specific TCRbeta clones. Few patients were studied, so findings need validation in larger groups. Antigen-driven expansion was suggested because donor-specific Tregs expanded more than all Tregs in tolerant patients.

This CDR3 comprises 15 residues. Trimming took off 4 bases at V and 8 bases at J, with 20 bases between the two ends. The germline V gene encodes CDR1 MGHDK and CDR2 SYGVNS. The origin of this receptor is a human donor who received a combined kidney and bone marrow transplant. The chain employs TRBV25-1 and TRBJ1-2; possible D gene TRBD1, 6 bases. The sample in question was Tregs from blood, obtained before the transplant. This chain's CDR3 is CASSGTGTTRGGYTF. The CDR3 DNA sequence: TGTGCCAGCAGTGGAACGGGGACAACCCGTGGGGGCTACACCTTC.